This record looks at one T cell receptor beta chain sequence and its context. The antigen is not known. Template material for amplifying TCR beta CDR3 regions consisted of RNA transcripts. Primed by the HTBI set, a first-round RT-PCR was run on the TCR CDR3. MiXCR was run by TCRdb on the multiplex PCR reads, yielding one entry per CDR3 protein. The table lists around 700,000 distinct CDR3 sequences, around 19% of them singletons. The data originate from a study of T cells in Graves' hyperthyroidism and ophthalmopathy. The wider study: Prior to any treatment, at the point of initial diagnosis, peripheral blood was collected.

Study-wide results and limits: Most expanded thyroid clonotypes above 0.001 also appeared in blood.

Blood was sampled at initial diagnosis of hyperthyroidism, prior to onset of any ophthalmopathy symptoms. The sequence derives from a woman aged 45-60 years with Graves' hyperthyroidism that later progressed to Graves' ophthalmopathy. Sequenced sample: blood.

The CDR3 is CASSPNPTDTQYF. CDR3 bases: TGTGCCAGCAGCCCCAACCCCACGGATACGCAGTATTTT. This sequence joins TRBV12-3 or TRBV12-4 and TRBJ2-3; no firm D call. This CDR3 comprises 13 residues. Trimming cost V 6 bases and J 6 bases, with 13 bases left between them.